This entry is about one T cell receptor beta chain. The antigen this receptor binds is unknown. No much larger clonotype is one base removed from it; base qualities were not supplied. This sample is part of a study of T cells in Graves' hyperthyroidism and ophthalmopathy (dated by TCRdb to the late 2010s). For the study in its entirety: Peripheral blood samples were taken at initial diagnosis, before any treatment was given. To identify distinguishing TCR V-J signatures, a discovery cohort of 90 to 100 patients was used, comprising 43 with Graves' ophthalmopathy and around 57 with stable Graves' hyperthyroidism. Prospective prediction of ophthalmopathy was tested in an independent validation cohort of 18 to 20 hyperthyroidism patients and 17 patients who later progressed to ophthalmopathy. The 100 or so discovery patients were divided at random into training and test sets in a 7:3 ratio. The study also compared thyroid tissue and blood T-cell repertoires from over 5 Graves' hyperthyroidism patients. After blood sampling, hyperthyroidism patients were treated with methimazole at a starting dose of 30 mg daily, and ophthalmopathy patients were treated with high-dose intravenous methylprednisolone. TCR Vbeta CDR3 sequencing of 135 peripheral blood samples (approximately 44 ophthalmopathy, 75 or so hyperthyroidism and around 17 progressor patients) is reported in the paper.

Ophthalmopathy patients had moderately to severely active disease, Clinical Activity Score of at least 3, NOSPECS grade of at least 4, and duration under 3 months. Exclusion was applied to patients with uncontrolled infections, other autoimmune diseases, pregnancy or lactation. Diagnoses were established on the basis of clinical symptoms, serum thyroxine and TRAb, thyroid ultrasound, and orbital computed tomography. Ficoll-Paque density gradient centrifugation was used to isolate PBMCs from around 10 ml of fresh peripheral blood. Total RNA was extracted with Trizol reagent, and quality was checked on an Agilent 2100 Bioanalyzer. TCR beta CDR3 regions were amplified from RNA transcripts. The first round of RT-PCR for the TCR CDR3 was performed with the HTBI primer set and the Qiagen OneStep RT-PCR kit. The libraries were constructed in a second round of multiplex PCR and then size-selected and purified. The libraries were sequenced on an Illumina HiSeq2000 using paired-end 100 bp reads. On the study's bioinformatics: Raw data were processed with SOAPnuke, discarding reads with adapters, uncalled bases, mean Phred below 15, or no exact constant-primer or identifier match. High-quality paired reads were merged using COPE v1.2.5, and each unique nucleotide sequence was defined as a clonotype. MiTCR v1.1 was used to align the clonotypes against IMGT TRBV, TRBD and TRBJ reference segments. Only V-J combinations with frequency above 0.0001, covering 99.2% of repertoires, were analysed. The TCS score was defined as the ratio of F50 (clonal expansion) to E x V (chaos), calculated using BLOSUM62-based TCRdist between CDR3 peptides within each V-J. Welch's t-statistics and random forest reduced some 510 V-J features to under 15, which were used in a naive Bayes classifier (R e1071). TCRdb applied fastp at Q25 and MiXCR to the public reads, then kept only in-frame beta chains. Rows merge per CDR3 protein into single entries with the most common DNA and genes. The V and J calls and clone size are TCRdb's, not the authors'. The sample yields 530,000 or so distinct CDR3 sequences; around a quarter were counted once. Of the sample, roughly 12% falls within the top ten clones.

Results and caveats for the whole study, not just this receptor: Ophthalmopathy was separated from stable hyperthyroidism by a 13 V-J signature model, with around 88% sensitivity and around 81% specificity obtained in cross-validation and 80%/75% obtained in testing. No statistical method was used to set the sample size in advance, and investigators knew the group allocation. In validation, progression to ophthalmopathy was predicted by the model with 70.59% sensitivity and 72% to 85% specificity, a median of approximately 6.5 months before onset. Most expanded thyroid clonotypes (frequency above 0.001) were also detected in blood, suggesting blood repertoires may reflect thyroid immune responses.

Material for sequencing was blood. The sequence was obtained from a woman aged 25-40 years with Graves' ophthalmopathy.

In nucleotides, the sequence is TGTGCCGTTACAGGTTACACTGAAGCTTTCTTT. It translates to CAVTGYTEAFF. The sequence links TRBV30 to TRBJ1-1, with TRBD1 perhaps the D gene, on 5 matching bases. The CDR1 and CDR2 encoded by the germline V gene (reference sequence) are GTSNPN and SVGIG. Measured from the cysteine to the phenylalanine, the CDR3 is 11 residues long. Just the 33-base CDR3 DNA is kept, in frame starting at base 1. The V and J ends are trimmed by 8 bases and 3 bases, leaving 10 bases between them.